This TCR beta chain is from a study of blood T cell repertoires in COVID-19. Study processing details: The assay estimated nucleated cells by amplifying reference gene primers. Assay: immunoSEQ multiplex PCR; the TCRdb copy retains only in-frame clones and omits some. That table gives V, J and clone size, and the DNA gave D and trimming. The repertoire holds tens of thousands of clones, approximately 90% seen once, with roughly 2.3% in the top ten. Germline loops: CDR1 LNHDA, CDR2 SQIVND (reference sequence). Trimming cost V 3 bases and J 4 bases, with 12 bases left between them. The CDR3 length is 14 residues.

J is TRBJ2-5 and V is TRBV19; D is perhaps TRBD1 (6 bases). Material for sequencing was peripheral blood. The clonotype comes from a human donor with active COVID-19. The donor label of this sample is uncertain. The CDR3 DNA is TGTGCCAGTAGTATTGTCCAGGGGACAGAGACCCAGTACTTC. This codes for CASSIVQGTETQYF.